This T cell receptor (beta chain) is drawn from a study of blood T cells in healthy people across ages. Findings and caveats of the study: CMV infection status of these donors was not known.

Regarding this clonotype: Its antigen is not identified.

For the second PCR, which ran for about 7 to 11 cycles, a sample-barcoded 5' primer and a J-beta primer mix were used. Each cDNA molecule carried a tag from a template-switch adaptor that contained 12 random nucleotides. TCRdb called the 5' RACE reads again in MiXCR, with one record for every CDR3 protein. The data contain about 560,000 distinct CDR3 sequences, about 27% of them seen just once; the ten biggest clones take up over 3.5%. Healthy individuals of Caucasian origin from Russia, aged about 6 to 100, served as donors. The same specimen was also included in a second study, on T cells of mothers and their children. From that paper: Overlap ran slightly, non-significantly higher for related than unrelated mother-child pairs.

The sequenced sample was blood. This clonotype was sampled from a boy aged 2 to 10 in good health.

CDR3 coding DNA: TGTGCCAGCAGCTACGGCCGAGCAACTAATGAAAAACTGTTTTTT. Protein: CASSYGRATNEKLFF. V usage is TRBV7-9 and J usage is TRBJ1-4; no clear D gene. The CDR3 contains 15 residues. The germline V and J ends were trimmed by 4 bases and 0 bases, with 9 bases remaining between them. Germline V gene sequence: CDR1 SEHNR, CDR2 FQNEAQ (reference sequence).